This TCR beta chain was retrieved from a study of blood T cell repertoires in COVID-19. Study-level background: Samples taken during acute and convalescent COVID-19 were collected in the United States, Italy and Spain. The cDNA or gDNA used as material had been derived from T cells, B-cell-depleted T cells, or PBMCs.

The CDR3 runs 15 residues. Germline V gene lookup returns CDR1 SGHTA and CDR2 FQGNSA. V was cut by 4 bases and J by 0 bases, with 10 bases left in between. Per the authors' pipeline: Amplification of reference gene primers was used by the study to estimate nucleated cell counts. Sequenced by immunoSEQ multiplex PCR; TCRdb stores in-frame clones only, minus some. That table furnishes V, J and clone size, whereas the DNA furnished D and trimming. The sample has more than 300,000 clones; roughly 90% are singletons. Recruited during active infection, patients (from Seattle) were subsequently followed longitudinally.

The TCR comes from a woman aged 70-85 years with COVID-19, enrolled during active disease. V usage is TRBV7-2 and J usage is TRBJ1-3; D unclear. Sequenced: peripheral blood. This chain's CDR3 is CASSSYTDSGNTIYF. CDR3 bases: TGTGCCAGCAGCTCGTACACAGACTCTGGAAACACCATATATTTT.